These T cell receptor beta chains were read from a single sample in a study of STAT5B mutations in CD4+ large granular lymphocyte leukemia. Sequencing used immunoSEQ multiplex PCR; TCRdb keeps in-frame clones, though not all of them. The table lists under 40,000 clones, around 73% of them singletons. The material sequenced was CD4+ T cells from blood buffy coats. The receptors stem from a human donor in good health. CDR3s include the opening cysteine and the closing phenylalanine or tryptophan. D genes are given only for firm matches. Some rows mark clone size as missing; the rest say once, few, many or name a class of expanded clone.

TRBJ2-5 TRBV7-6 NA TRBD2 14 TGTGCCAGCAGCTTAACTAGGAACAGCGGGGCCCAGTACTTC CASSLTRNSGAQYF
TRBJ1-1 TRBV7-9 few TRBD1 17 TGTGCCAGCAGCCCGGGTAGGGGGCGACAATTAAGGACTGAAGCTTTCTTT CASSPGRGRQLRTEAFF
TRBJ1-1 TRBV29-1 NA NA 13 TGCAGCGTGGCAGGGTGGGGGAACACTGAAGCTTTCTTT CSVAGWGNTEAFF
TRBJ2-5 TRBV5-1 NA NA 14 TGCGCCAGCAGCTTGAACCTTCCGGCCGAGACCCAGTACTTC CASSLNLPAETQYF
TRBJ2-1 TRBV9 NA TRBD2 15 TGTGCCAGCAGCGTAGCGGGAGGGTCATTCAATGAGCAGTTCTTC CASSVAGGSFNEQFF
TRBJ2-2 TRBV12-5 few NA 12 TGTGCTAGTGGCCCGGACACCGGGGAGCTGTTTTTT CASGPDTGELFF
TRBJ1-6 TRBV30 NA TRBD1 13 TGTGCCTGGAGGGGACAGGGGAATTCACCCCTCCACTTT CAWRGQGNSPLHF
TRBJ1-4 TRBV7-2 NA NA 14 TGTGCCAGCAGCTTAGCTCCAACTAATGAAAAACTGTTTTTT CASSLAPTNEKLFF
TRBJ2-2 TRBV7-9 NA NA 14 TGTGCCAGAACTGGGACGGCGAACACCGGGGAGCTGTTTTTT CARTGTANTGELFF
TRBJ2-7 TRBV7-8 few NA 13 TGTGCCAGCAGCTTAGGTGGTTCGTCGGAGAAGTACTTC CASSLGGSSEKYF
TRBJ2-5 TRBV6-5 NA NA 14 TGTGCCAGCAGTTCCGAGAGGCTCCAAGAGACCCAGTACTTC CASSSERLQETQYF
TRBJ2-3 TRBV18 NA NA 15 TGTGCCAGCTCACAGGGACCCGGGGAGAGGGATACGCAGTATTTT CASSQGPGERDTQYF
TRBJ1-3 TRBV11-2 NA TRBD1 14 TGTGCCAGCAGGACTGGACAGGGTGTGAACACCATATATTTT CASRTGQGVNTIYF
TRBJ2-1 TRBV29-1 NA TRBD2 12 TGCAGCGTTATGAGGAGCGGGGGGTTTGAGTTCTTC CSVMRSGGFEFF
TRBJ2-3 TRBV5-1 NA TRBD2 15 TGCGCCAGCAGGAATAGCGGGGGACCGGCAGATACGCAGTATTTT CASRNSGGPADTQYF
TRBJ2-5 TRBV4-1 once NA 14 TGCGCCAGCAGCCAAGTAGGGGTGGTCGAGACCCAGTACTTC CASSQVGVVETQYF
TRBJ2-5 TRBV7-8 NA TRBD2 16 TGTGCCAGCAGCCCAGGACTAGCGGGAGCGGGAGAGACCCAGTACTTC CASSPGLAGAGETQYF
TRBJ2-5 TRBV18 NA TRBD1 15 TGTGCCAGCTCACCCGGGACAGGGGGAGAGGAGACCCAGTACTTC CASSPGTGGEETQYF
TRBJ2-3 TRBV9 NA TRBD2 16 TGTGCCAGCAGCGTAGCGTCTAGCGGGGGGGCAGGAACGCAGTATTTT CASSVASSGGAGTQYF
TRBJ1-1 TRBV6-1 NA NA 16 TGTGCCAGCAGTGAGACGAAGGGGCCCCAGAGCCCTGAAGCTTTCTTT CASSETKGPQSPEAFF
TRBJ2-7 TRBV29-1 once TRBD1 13 TGCAGCGCCCGGACAGGGGGAGCCGACGAGCAGTACTTC CSARTGGADEQYF
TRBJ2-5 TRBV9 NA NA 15 TGTGCCAGCAGCTCCCGAGGGGGGGGTGCAGAGACCCAGTACTTC CASSSRGGGAETQYF
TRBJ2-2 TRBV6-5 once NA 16 TGTGCCAGCAGTTATAGTAGCCGGGGGCAGGGCGGGGAGCTGTTTTTT CASSYSSRGQGGELFF
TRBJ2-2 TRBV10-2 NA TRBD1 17 TGCGCCAGCAGTGAGTCGAACAGGGGGCTTAACACCGGGGAGCTGTTTTTT CASSESNRGLNTGELFF
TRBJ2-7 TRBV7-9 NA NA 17 TGTGCCAGCAGCTTTGTTGGCTCAGCGGGTAGTAATTACGAGCAGTACTTC CASSFVGSAGSNYEQYF
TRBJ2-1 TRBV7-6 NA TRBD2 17 TGTGCCAGCAGCCTTACCGGGCTTAGCGGGATAGGCAATGAGCAGTTCTTC CASSLTGLSGIGNEQFF
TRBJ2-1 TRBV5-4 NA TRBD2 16 TGTGCCAGCAGTTTGCTGGCGGGAGCTTCCTACAATGAGCAGTTCTTC CASSLLAGASYNEQFF
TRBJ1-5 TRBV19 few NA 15 TGTGCCAGTAGTCCGGGACTTTATAGCAATCAGCCCCAGCATTTT CASSPGLYSNQPQHF
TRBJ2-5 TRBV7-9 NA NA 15 TGTGCCAGCAGCTTAGGTGGGACAGCGGGGGAGACCCAGTACTTC CASSLGGTAGETQYF
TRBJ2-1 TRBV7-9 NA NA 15 TGTGCCAGCAGCTTTCTTAAAGGGATCGGTCATGAGCAGTTCTTC CASSFLKGIGHEQFF
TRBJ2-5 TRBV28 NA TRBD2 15 TGTGCCAGCAGTCTCGGACTAGCGGGAGTGGAGACCCAGTACTTC CASSLGLAGVETQYF
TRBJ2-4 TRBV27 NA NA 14 TGTGCCAGCAGTAGCGCCCTAGCCAAAAACATTCAGTACTTC CASSSALAKNIQYF
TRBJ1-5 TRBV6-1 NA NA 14 TGTGCCAGCAGGGAAAGTACGGACGGTCAGCCCCAGCATTTT CASRESTDGQPQHF
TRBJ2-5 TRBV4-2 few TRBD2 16 TGTGCCAGCAGCCAAGACCCTAGCGGGGGTTCGGAGACCCAGTACTTC CASSQDPSGGSETQYF
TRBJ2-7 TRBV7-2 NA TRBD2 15 TGTGCCAGCAGCACCACTGGCGGGGGCTCCTACGAGCAGTACTTC CASSTTGGGSYEQYF
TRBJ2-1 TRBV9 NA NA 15 TGTGCCAGCAGCGTAGATGAGGGAGCCTACAATGAGCAGTTCTTC CASSVDEGAYNEQFF
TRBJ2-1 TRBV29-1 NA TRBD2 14 TGCAGCGTTGACAGCGGGAGGTATGAGAATGAGCAGTTCTTC CSVDSGRYENEQFF
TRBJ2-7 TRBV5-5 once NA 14 TGTGCCAGCACCCCTAGTTTTAGTGCGTACGAGCAGTACTTC CASTPSFSAYEQYF
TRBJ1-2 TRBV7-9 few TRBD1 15 TGTGCCAGCAGCGTCTCATCGACAGGGGACTATGGCTACACCTTC CASSVSSTGDYGYTF
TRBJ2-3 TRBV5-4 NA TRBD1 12 TGTGCCAGCAGCACCCCAGGGGGCACGCAGTATTTT CASSTPGGTQYF
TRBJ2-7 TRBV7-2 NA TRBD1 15 TGTGCCAGCAGCTTAGGGGACAGGGGGACCCACGAGCAGTACTTC CASSLGDRGTHEQYF
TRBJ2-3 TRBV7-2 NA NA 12 TGTGCCAGCAGCCTGTACGTAGATACGCAGTATTTT CASSLYVDTQYF
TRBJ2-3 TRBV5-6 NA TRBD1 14 TGTGCCAGCAGCTGGGGACAGGGGGCAGATACGCAGTATTTT CASSWGQGADTQYF